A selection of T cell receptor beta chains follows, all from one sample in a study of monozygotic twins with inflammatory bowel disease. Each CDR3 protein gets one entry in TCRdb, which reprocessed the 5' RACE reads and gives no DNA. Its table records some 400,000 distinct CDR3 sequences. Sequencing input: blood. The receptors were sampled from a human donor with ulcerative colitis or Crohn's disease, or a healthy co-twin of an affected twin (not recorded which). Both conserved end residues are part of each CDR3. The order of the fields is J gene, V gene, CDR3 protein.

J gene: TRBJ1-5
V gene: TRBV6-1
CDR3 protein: CASRTRGGPYSNQPQHF

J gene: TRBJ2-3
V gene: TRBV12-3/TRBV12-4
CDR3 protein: CASRKDSTDTQYF

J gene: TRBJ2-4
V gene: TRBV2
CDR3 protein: CASSGQRIAKNIQYF

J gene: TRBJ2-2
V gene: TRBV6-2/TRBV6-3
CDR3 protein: CASSYNPVVAGVIANTGELFF

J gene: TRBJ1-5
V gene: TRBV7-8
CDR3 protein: CASSPIGGVGQPQHF

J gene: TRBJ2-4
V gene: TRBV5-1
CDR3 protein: CASSLGAGWNIQYF

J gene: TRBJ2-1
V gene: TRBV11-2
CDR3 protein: CASSLVVLAGGYNEQFF

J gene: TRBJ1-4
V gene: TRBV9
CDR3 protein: CASSAETGNEKLFF

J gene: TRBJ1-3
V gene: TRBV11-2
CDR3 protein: CASILSPGQGARSNTIYF

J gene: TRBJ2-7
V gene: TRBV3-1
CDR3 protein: CASSPWTGNYEQYF

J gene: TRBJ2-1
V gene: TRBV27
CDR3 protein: CASSPRQANEQFF

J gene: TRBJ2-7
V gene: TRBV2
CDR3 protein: CASSPNRGGQYF

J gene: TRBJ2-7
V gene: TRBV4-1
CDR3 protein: CASSQGLGPSYEQYF

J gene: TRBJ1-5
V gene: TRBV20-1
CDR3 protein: CSARGGEGQPQHF

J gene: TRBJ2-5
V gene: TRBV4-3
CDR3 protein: CASSQDQAAKETQYF

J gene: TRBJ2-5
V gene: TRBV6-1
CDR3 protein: CASSRDPGGETQYF

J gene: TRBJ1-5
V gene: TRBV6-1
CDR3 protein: CASDTGTLLNQPQHF

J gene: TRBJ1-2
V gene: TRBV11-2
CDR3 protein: CASSWDRGDYGYTF

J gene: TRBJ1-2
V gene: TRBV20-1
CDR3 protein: CSARRTGEGYGYTF

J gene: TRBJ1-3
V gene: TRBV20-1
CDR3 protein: CSARPGPGNTIYF

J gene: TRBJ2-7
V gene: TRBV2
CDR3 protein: CATGTGAIYEQYF

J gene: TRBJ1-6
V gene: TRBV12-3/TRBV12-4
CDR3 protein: CASTRDSLNSPLHF

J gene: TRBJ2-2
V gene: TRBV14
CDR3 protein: CASIRSTGNTGELFF

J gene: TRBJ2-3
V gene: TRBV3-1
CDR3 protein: CASSQRGPRSDTQYF

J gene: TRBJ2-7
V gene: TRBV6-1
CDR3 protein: CASSPITGPPYEQYF

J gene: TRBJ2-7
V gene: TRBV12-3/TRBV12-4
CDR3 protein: CASSPRYEQYF

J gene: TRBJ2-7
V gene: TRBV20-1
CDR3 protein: CSARPRLAGEIYEQYF